This T cell receptor beta chain was documented in a study of beta chain features in type 1 diabetes (dated by TCRdb to the late 2010s). For context, the study as a whole: Mean age, gender distribution, total cell number and subset yield did not differ between patients and healthy donors. The study compared the TCRB repertoires of sorted circulating CD4+ T cell subsets in recently diagnosed type 1 diabetes patients with those in matched healthy donors. A total of 90 million to 130 million sorted cells were examined across all samples, and a strong correlation was observed between cell number per subset and RNA yield. Regulatory and stem cell-like memory subsets were obtained from only 8 patients and about 8 healthy donors, while naive and central memory subsets were obtained from all 30 or so donors. General findings and caveats noted by the study authors: Because the HLA sub-analyses included only small numbers of individuals, any influence of HLA type on TCRB rearrangement was left unresolved. Type 1 diabetes patients showed a moderate but significant shortening of TCRB CDR3 length in all four CD4+ subsets. Shorter templates might have been favored by PCR, but patient and control samples were amplified and corrected together, so both groups would have been affected equally by any skew. The naive, central memory and regulatory TCRB repertoires appeared to resemble one another more closely among patients than among healthy donors. Patients with type 1 diabetes made fewer insertions and deleted more nucleotides at VDJ recombination sites, implying thymic rearrangement abnormalities. Because cDNA was sequenced instead of genomic DNA, highly expressing activated cells could be over-represented, though the groups showed no difference in activation or CD3 levels.

About this clone itself: Its binding antigen is unknown. Qualities for individual bases were not recorded, and no much larger clone is one base off. Other DNA sequences in this sample translate to the same CDR3.

A single peripheral blood draw of approximately 100 mL on average was collected from each donor into heparinised tubes. Using a panel that included CD45RO, CCR7, CD25, CD127, CD95 and CD27, naive, central memory, regulatory and stem cell-like memory CD4+ T cells were sorted on a BD FACSAria II. All sorted populations exceeded 95% purity. PBMCs were isolated immediately by Lymphoprep density gradient centrifugation and stained directly without culture. To minimize batch effects, samples were stained and sorted in pairs, one healthy donor with one patient per experiment. V sheds 6 bases and J sheds 1 base, leaving 10 bases between their ends. For CDR1 and CDR2, the germline V gene (reference sequence) lists LNHDA and SQIVND. From the cysteine through the phenylalanine, the CDR3 covers 14 amino acids. The DNA shown is the 42-base CDR3, in frame from base 1. All of the isolated RNA was reverse transcribed with the High Capacity cDNA Reverse Transcription Kit, so expressed TCRB transcripts were sequenced. For stem cell-like memory T cell samples, survey-depth immunoSEQ sequencing was used, averaging around 1 million total reads per sample. Sorted cells were lysed in RLT buffer and RNA was extracted with DNase-treated RNeasy Micro or Mini kits, depending on cell number. To prevent cross-contamination, each cell subset was processed individually, whereas patient and healthy donor samples were processed jointly. TCRB sequences were amplified from cDNA with the immunoSEQ multiplex PCR, producing 87-bp fragments spanning the CDR3 region. Sequencing of the amplicons was performed on the Illumina HiSeq platform. Per the authors' processing: Synthetic template baselines were used to correct PCR bias computationally, reads within Hamming distance 2 were collapsed together, and singletons that could not be merged were discarded. Reads were aligned against IMGT so that V, D and J genes, CDR3 length and insertions or deletions at six rearrangement sites could be assigned. Clonotype counts were normalized to sorted cell number within each subset before computing true diversity and Gini coefficients with the tcR R package. The overlap coefficient, calculated on TCRB nucleotide sequences, was used to measure repertoire sharing. TCRdb obtained this table from immuneACCESS and retained in-frame rearrangements with V and J assigned. These tables miss some clones; where compared with another copy, unresolved V genes account for less than half of the shortfall, and the remainder is unexplained. V and J calls and clone size follow that table, whereas D and trimming were derived from the DNA. A total of 90,000 to 110,000 clones appear in this sample, about 40% of them only once. The leading ten clones occupy about 0.063% of the sample.

The receptor was isolated from a young woman in good health. The receptor chain draws on TRBV19 and TRBJ2-1; TRBD2 is a weak D gene call, 5 bases matching. Sequencing was done on a sample of stem cell memory CD4+ T cells from blood. In the paper's terms, the cell subset or site label means: stem cell-like memory CD4+ T cells. The DNA sequence reads TGTGCCAGTAGCCCCAGGACTTCCTACAATGAGCAGTTCTTC. Translated, this is CASSPRTSYNEQFF.